A selection of T cell receptor beta chains follows, all from one sample in a study of T cells in Graves' hyperthyroidism and ophthalmopathy. TCRdb called the multiplex PCR reads again in MiXCR, with one record for every CDR3 protein. The table shows hundreds of thousands of distinct CDR3 sequences, with around a sixth occurring only once. Sequences were obtained from blood. Source of these receptors: a woman aged 18 to 35 with Graves' hyperthyroidism that later progressed to Graves' ophthalmopathy. The CDR3 runs from the conserved cysteine through the conserved F or W. A D gene is named only where the DNA matches it firmly.

>TRBJ1-1|TRBV19|TRBD1
CASSTRGTGPGTEAFF
>TRBJ1-1|TRBV19|.
CASSGWVGGPAFF
>TRBJ2-3|TRBV7-6|TRBD2
CASSFLAGGGHDTQYF
>TRBJ2-3|TRBV10-3|TRBD2
CAISVGTLAGATDTQYF
>TRBJ2-1|TRBV6-6|.
CASSYPGPVKDEQFF
>TRBJ1-2|TRBV28|TRBD1
CASSSTGTGDYGYTF
>TRBJ2-7|TRBV11-2|.
CASSLGVTYEQYF
>TRBJ2-1|TRBV11-2|TRBD2
CASSFTSGRALGNEQFF
>TRBJ2-1|TRBV6-1|.
CASSTGWRPNGDNEQFF
>TRBJ2-7|TRBV28|.
CASSPLLYEQYF
>TRBJ2-7|TRBV6-1|.
CASSLGLKNEQYF
>TRBJ2-7|TRBV7-9|TRBD2
CASSLARGSGNEQYF
>TRBJ2-7|TRBV20-1|TRBD1
CSASNRQGPYEQYF
>TRBJ2-3|TRBV28|.
CASSTLGTDTQYF
>TRBJ1-2|TRBV27|.
CASSLTQRPNYGYTF
>TRBJ2-3|TRBV7-8|TRBD1
CASSWGQGVADTQYF
>TRBJ2-7|TRBV20-1|TRBD2
CSARDPLAGGDEQYF
>TRBJ1-6|TRBV28|TRBD1
CASSEQGTGNNSPLHF
>TRBJ2-5|TRBV9|.
CASSVGSNQETQYF
>TRBJ1-1|TRBV6-1|.
CASKERTSRNTEAFF
>TRBJ2-7|TRBV7-8|TRBD1
CASSLDRAYEQYF
>TRBJ2-7|TRBV28|.
CATLTGPYEQYF
>TRBJ1-1|TRBV27|TRBD1
CASSLGGPGGWGGTEAFF
>TRBJ2-1|TRBV20-1|.
CSASAGSTWREFF
>TRBJ1-3|TRBV30|.
CAWSVSDSSSGNTIYF
>TRBJ1-1|TRBV28|.
CASSAPAVTEAFF
>TRBJ2-1|TRBV28|.
CASTLFRDTITSYNEQFF
>TRBJ2-3|TRBV5-6|.
CASSHRDGGGTDTQYF
>TRBJ2-5|TRBV6-1|.
CASLHGETQYF
>TRBJ2-3|TRBV11-2|.
CASSTRPDVRYF
>TRBJ2-2|TRBV6-1|TRBD1
CASTRDRGTGELFF
>TRBJ2-1|TRBV2|.
CASSEGTNEQFF
>TRBJ2-5|TRBV20-1|TRBD1
CSANRGGETQYF
>TRBJ2-7|TRBV2|.
CASKPGATYEQYF
>TRBJ1-4|TRBV6-2/TRBV6-3|.
CASKFSLVEANEKLFF
>TRBJ1-1|TRBV11-2|.
CASSFGTTNTEAFF
>TRBJ1-6|TRBV6-2/TRBV6-3|.
CASMGGISPLHF
>TRBJ2-5|TRBV6-9|.
CASSYLGRKETQYF
>TRBJ2-7|TRBV18|.
CASSPLDGYEQYF
>TRBJ2-7|TRBV25-1|.
CASSESMTGAGEQYF
>TRBJ2-7|TRBV2|.
CACMADVPYEQYF
>TRBJ2-7|TRBV20-1|TRBD1
CSALDRGHGAQYF
>TRBJ2-1|TRBV3-1|TRBD2
CASSPPSGRYYNEQFF
>TRBJ2-7|TRBV12-3/TRBV12-4|TRBD2
CASSFRGGHEQYF
>TRBJ2-1|TRBV6-1|TRBD2
CASTQAAGDQNEQFF
>TRBJ1-6|TRBV20-1|.
CSAGREQYNSPLHF
>TRBJ1-1|TRBV2|TRBD1
CASSEPYRGRAFF
>TRBJ2-3|TRBV6-5|.
CASSYSLVPDTQYF
>TRBJ2-5|TRBV29-1|.
CSVGPPARGAAWGETQYF
>TRBJ1-5|TRBV29-1|.
CSVSDPNSNQPQHF
>TRBJ2-7|TRBV28|TRBD1
CASSFRQGRNYEQYF
>TRBJ2-7|TRBV12-3/TRBV12-4|TRBD2
CASSPLAGPYYEQYF
>TRBJ1-1|TRBV7-9|.
CASSLGRLNTEAFF
>TRBJ2-3|TRBV20-1|.
CSARDRRSRDTQYF
>TRBJ2-5|TRBV15|.
CATSRDRWIAAQETQYF
>TRBJ2-3|TRBV24-1|.
CATSDFLGPSADTQYF
>TRBJ2-7|TRBV20-1|.
CSARVTGTGYEQYF